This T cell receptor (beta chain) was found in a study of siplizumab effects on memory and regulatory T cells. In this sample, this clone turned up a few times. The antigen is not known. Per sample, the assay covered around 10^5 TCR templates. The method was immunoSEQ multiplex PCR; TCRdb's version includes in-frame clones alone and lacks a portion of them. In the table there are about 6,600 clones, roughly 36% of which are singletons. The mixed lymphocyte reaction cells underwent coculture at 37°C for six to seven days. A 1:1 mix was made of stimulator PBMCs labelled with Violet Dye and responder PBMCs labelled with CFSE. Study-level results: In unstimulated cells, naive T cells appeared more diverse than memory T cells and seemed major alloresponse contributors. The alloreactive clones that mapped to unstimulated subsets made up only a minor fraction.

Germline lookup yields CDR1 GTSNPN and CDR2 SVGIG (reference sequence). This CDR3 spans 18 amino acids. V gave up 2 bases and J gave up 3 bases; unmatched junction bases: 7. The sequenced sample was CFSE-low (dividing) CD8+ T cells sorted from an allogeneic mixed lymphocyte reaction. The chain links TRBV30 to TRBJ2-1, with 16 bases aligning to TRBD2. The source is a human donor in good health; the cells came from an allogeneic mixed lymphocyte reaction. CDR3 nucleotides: TGTGCCTGGAGTATGGGACTAGCGGGGGGGAGGATCTACAATGAGCAGTTCTTC. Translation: CAWSMGLAGGRIYNEQFF.